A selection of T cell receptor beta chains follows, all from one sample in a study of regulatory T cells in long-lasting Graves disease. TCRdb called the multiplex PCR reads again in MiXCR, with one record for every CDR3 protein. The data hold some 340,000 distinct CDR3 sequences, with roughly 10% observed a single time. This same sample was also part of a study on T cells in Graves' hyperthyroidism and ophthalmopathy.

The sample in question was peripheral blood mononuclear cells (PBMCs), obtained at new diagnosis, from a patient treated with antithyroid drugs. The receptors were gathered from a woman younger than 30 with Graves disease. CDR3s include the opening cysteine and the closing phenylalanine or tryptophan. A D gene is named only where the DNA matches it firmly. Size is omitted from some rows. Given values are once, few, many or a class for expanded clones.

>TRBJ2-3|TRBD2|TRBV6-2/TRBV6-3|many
CASSRRPGLAKDTQYF
TGTGCCAGCAGTCGACGACCGGGACTAGCAAAGGATACGCAGTATTTT
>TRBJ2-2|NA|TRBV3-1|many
CASSQPGSPGELFF
TGTGCCAGCAGCCAACCGGGGAGTCCCGGGGAGCTGTTTTTT
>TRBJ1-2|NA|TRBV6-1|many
CASSGQRSYGYTF
TGTGCCAGCAGCGGACAGCGTTCCTATGGCTACACCTTC
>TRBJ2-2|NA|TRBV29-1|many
CSATSGAANTGELFF
TGCAGCGCCACCTCCGGGGCGGCGAACACCGGGGAGCTGTTTTTT
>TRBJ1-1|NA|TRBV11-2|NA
CASSFYICSARVVDLNTEAFF
NA
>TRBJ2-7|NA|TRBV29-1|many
CSVTARAYEQYF
TGCAGCGTTACCGCCAGGGCCTACGAGCAGTACTTC
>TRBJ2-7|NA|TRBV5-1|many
CASSAAVSSYEQYF
TGCGCCAGCAGCGCAGCGGTAAGCTCCTACGAGCAGTACTTC
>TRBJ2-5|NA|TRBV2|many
CASATDRHQETQYF
TGTGCCAGTGCTACCGACAGGCACCAAGAGACCCAGTACTTC
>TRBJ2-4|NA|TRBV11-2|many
CASSLERVAWLSKNIQYF
TGTGCCAGCAGCTTAGAGAGAGTGGCCTGGTTATCAAAAAACATTCAGTACTTC
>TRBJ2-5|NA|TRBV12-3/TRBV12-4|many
CASSLRGKTQYF
TGTGCCAGCAGTTTAAGGGGAAAGACCCAGTACTTC
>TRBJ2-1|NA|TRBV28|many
CASIPKRWNEQFF
TGTGCCAGCATCCCCAAGAGGTGGAATGAGCAGTTCTTC
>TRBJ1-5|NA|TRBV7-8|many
CASSLALGSQPQHF
TGTGCCAGCAGCTTAGCGCTGGGAAGTCAGCCCCAGCATTTT
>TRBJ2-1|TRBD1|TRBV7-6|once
CASSGTGLNEQFF
TGTGCCAGCAGCGGGACAGGGCTCAATGAGCAGTTCTTC
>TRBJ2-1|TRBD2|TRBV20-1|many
CSASTVVAGGSYNEQFF
TGCAGTGCTTCTACGGTCGTCGCGGGAGGCTCCTACAATGAGCAGTTCTTC
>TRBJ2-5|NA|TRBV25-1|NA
CASSEEGGYWETQYF
TGTGCCAGCAGTGAAGAGGGGGGTTACTGGGAGACCCAGTACTTC
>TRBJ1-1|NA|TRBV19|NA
CASSKGRQGTTEAFF
TGTGCCAGTAGTAAGGGCAGGCAGGGAACCACTGAAGCTTTCTTT
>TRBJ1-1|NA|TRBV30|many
CAWKEGPEAFF
TGTGCCTGGAAAGAGGGCCCTGAAGCTTTCTTT
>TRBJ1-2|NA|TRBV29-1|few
CSVEDRWVYGYTF
TGCAGCGTTGAAGATCGATGGGTCTATGGCTACACCTTC
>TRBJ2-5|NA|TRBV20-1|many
CSAAAGTQGETQYF
TGCAGTGCTGCGGCCGGGACTCAGGGGGAGACCCAGTACTTC
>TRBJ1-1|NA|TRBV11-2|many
CASSLGAGEVRAFF
TGTGCCAGCAGTCTAGGGGCTGGGGAAGTGAGAGCTTTCTTT
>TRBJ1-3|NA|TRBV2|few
CASSDWSSGNTIYF
TGTGCCAGCAGTGATTGGAGCTCTGGAAACACCATATATTTT
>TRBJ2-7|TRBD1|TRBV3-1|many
CASSWPGQGRKEQYF
TGTGCCAGCAGCTGGCCGGGACAGGGGCGTAAAGAGCAGTACTTC
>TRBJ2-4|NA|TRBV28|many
CASSPTLGIQYF
TGTGCCAGCAGTCCCACTTTGGGCATTCAGTACTTC
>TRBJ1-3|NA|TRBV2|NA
CASSEGGGNTIYF
TGTGCCAGCAGTGAAGGGGGGGGAAACACCATATATTTT
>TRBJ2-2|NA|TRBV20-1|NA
CSATQPSNTGELFF
TGCAGTGCTACCCAACCATCGAACACCGGGGAGCTGTTTTTT
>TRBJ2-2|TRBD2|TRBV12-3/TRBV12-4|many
CASSPGTSGGNTGELFF
TGTGCCAGCAGTCCAGGGACTAGCGGGGGGAACACCGGGGAGCTGTTTTTT
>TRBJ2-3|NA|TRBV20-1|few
CSARVGSRTDTQYF
TGCAGTGCTAGAGTGGGTAGCCGCACAGATACGCAGTATTTT
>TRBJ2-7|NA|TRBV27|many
CASSNPGGGSEQYF
TGTGCCAGCTCGAACCCAGGCGGAGGTTCCGAGCAGTACTTC
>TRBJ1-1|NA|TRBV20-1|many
CSAEFMRGTEAFF
TGCAGTGCTGAATTCATGCGGGGCACTGAAGCTTTCTTT